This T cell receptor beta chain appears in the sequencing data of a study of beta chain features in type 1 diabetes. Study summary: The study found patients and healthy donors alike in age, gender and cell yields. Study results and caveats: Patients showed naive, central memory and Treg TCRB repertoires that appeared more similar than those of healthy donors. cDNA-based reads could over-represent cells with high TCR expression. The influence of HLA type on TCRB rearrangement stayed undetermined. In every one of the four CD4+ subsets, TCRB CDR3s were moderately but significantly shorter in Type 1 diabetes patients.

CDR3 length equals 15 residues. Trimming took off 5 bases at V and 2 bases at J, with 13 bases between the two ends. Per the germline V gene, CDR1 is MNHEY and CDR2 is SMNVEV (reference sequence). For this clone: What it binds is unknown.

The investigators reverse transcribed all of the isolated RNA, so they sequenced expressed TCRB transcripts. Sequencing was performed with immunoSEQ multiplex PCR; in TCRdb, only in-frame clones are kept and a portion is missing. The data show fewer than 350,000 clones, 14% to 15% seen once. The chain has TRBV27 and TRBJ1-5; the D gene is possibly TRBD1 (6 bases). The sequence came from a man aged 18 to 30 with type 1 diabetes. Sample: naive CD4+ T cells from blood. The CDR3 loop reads CASSPTGFGNQPQHF. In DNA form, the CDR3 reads TGTGCCAGCAGTCCTACAGGGTTTGGCAATCAGCCCCAGCATTTT.